What follows is one TCR beta chain and its context. TCRdb reprocessed the 5' RACE reads, with one entry per CDR3 protein and no DNA. In total, the table holds fewer than 550,000 distinct CDR3 sequences. The data were taken from a study of T cells expressing NK-cell markers. Study-wide background: Seropositivity for HCMV was found in seven of the eight sequenced donors, with one seronegative.

CDR3 length: 17 amino acids. The sequencing sample was made of blood T cells: a sorted CD56 or NKG2C T cell subset, CD4+ or CD8+ T cells, or bulk PBMC T cells (not recorded which). This rearrangement joins TRBV12-3 or TRBV12-4 to TRBJ1-1. The TCR was taken from a woman aged 50 to 65 in good health. The CDR3: CASSFLGRGLLNTEAFF.